This record looks at one TCR beta chain sequence and its context. This clonotype was detected many times. The specificity of this receptor is unknown. The record has no base qualities; no much larger clone is one base away. The source of the sample is a study of CD8 T cells in ankylosing spondylitis (dated by TCRdb to the late 2010s). For the study in its entirety: T cell receptor beta repertoires were profiled in healthy donors and ankylosing spondylitis patients so that disease-linked TCR variants could be found. In total, the full study cohort was made up of 108 healthy donors and 25 to 30 ankylosing spondylitis patients. Peripheral blood samples were taken, and synovial fluid was additionally collected from ankylosing spondylitis patients. Results the study describes overall, beyond this receptor: The disease-linked clones were reported as significantly enriched in matched synovial fluid samples from ankylosing spondylitis patients. A CD8+ phenotype was shown by the disease-linked clones, which were found at relatively low frequencies in peripheral blood. Some TCR beta motif variants had previously been reported in synovial fluid and blood of reactive arthritis patients, which suggested common disease-initiation mechanisms. Blood from ankylosing spondylitis patients appeared to be characterized by a TCR beta motif made up of under ten highly homologous amino acid variants.

Sequencing instrument: Illumina HiSeq 2500. TCR beta libraries were prepared by quantitative 5'-RACE with molecular barcodes. The original pipeline was this. A new computational method, built on a probabilistic model of VDJ rearrangement, was used to identify disease-linked TCR variants. The raw public data were reprocessed by TCRdb itself: fastp quality trimming at Q25, MiXCR clonotype calling, in-frame beta chains only. Records with the same CDR3 protein are collapsed into one entry carrying the most frequent genes and DNA. These V and J calls rely on TCRdb rather than the paper's analysis. This sample has around 210,000 distinct CDR3 sequences in its table, and roughly 8.2% of those were observed once. The leading ten clones occupy 4.8% of the sample. V is shortened by 2 bases, J by 4 bases, and the region joining them spans 3 bases. The CDR3 goes from the cysteine to the phenylalanine over 12 residues. CDR3 DNA only is kept here, 36 bases in frame from base 1.

Sequencing input: blood, either unsorted or a sorted T cell fraction (not recorded which). The sequence joins TRBV12-3 or TRBV12-4 to TRBJ1-5; the D gene identity is not certain. The TCR originated in a female donor with ankylosing spondylitis or in good health (not recorded which). In nucleotide form, the sequence is TGTGCCAGCAGTTTAAAAAATCAGCCCCAGCATTTT. Its translation reads: CASSLKNQPQHF.